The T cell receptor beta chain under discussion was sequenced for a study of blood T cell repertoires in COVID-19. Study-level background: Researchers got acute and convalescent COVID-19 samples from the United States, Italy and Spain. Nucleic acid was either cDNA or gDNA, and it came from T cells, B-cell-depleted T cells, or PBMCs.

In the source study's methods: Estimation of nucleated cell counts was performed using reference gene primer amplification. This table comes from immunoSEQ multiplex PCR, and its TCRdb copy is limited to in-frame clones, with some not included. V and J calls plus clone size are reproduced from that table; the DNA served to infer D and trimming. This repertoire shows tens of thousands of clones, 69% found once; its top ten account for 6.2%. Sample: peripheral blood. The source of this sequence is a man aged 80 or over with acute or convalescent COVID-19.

The DNA of the CDR3 is TGTGCCAGCAGTTCCAACAGGGAAGACTATGGCTACACCTTC. It encodes CASSSNREDYGYTF. The V gene is TRBV27, the J gene TRBJ1-2; tentatively, D is TRBD1 (6 bases). Germline values: CDR1 MNHEY, CDR2 SMNVEV (reference sequence). The ends were cut back, 4 bases at V and 3 bases at J, with 12 bases in the middle. The CDR3 has 14 residues.